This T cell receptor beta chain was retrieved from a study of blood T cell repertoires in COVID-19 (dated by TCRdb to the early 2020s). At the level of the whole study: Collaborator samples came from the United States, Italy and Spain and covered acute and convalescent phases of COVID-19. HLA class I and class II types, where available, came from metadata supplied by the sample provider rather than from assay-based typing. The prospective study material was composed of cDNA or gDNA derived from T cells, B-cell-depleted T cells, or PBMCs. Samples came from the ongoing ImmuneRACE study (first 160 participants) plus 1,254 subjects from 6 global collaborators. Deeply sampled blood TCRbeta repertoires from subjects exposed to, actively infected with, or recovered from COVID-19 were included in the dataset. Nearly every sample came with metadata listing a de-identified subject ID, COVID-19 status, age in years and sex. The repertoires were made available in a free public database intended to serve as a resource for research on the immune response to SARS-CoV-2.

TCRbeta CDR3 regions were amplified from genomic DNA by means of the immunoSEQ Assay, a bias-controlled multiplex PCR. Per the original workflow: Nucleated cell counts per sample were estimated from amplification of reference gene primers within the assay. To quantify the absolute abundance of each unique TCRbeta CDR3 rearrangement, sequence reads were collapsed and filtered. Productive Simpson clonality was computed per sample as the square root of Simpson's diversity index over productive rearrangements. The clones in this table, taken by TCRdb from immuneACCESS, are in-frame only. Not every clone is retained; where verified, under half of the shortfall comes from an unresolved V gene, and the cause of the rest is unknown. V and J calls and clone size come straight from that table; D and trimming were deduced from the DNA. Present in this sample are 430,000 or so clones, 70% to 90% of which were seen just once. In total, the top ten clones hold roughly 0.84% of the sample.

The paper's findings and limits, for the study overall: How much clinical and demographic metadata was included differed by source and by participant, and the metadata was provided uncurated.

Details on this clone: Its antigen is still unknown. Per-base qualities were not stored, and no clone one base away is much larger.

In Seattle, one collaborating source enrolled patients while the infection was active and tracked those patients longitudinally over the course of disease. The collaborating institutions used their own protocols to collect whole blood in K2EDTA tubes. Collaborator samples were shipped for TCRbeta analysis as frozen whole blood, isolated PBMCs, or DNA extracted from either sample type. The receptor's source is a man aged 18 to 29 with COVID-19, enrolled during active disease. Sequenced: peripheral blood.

The nucleotides are TGTGCCAGCAGGCTTCTACCGCAAGAGACCCAGTACTTC. This encodes CASRLLPQETQYF. The chain is assembled from TRBV2 and TRBJ2-5, with the D gene not confidently named. V loses 6 bases, J loses 2 bases, and the germline ends lie 10 bases apart. Based on the germline V gene, the CDR1 and CDR2 sequences are SNHLY and FYNNEI. The CDR3 numbers 13 residues from cysteine through phenylalanine. Only the CDR3 DNA is retained, 39 bases long and in frame from the first base. Here the CDR3 is joined to the reference TRBV2 and TRBJ2-5 genes, and the full variable domain is: EPEVTQTPSHQVTQMGQEVILRCVPISNHLYFYWYRQILGQKVEFLVSFYNNEISEKSEIFDDQFSVERPDGSNFTLKIRSTKLEDSAMYFCASRLLPQETQYFGPGTRLLVL.